This is a list of T cell receptor beta chains from one sample in a study of blood T cells in healthy people across ages. TCRdb reprocessed the 5' RACE reads via MiXCR and lists one record per CDR3 protein. In the table there are some 900,000 distinct CDR3 sequences, roughly 48% of which are singletons. Material for sequencing was blood. All receptors derive from a man under 40 in good health. CDR3s include the opening cysteine and the closing phenylalanine or tryptophan. D genes are given only for firm matches. Expanded clones are given a class, and other clones once, few, many or no size at all.

j_call,v_call,d_call,cdr3_length,clone_size,cdr3_aa,cdr3_nt
TRBJ2-3,TRBV5-1,NA,16,NA,CASSLTPGLYADTQYF,TGCGCCAGCAGCTTGACTCCGGGACTCTACGCAGATACGCAGTATTTT
TRBJ1-2,TRBV7-2,TRBD1,16,once,CASSPMQGATSNGYTF,TGTGCCAGCAGTCCCATGCAGGGGGCAACGTCGAATGGCTACACCTTC
TRBJ1-2,TRBV29-1,TRBD1,12,NA,CSTGVGGYGYTF,TGCAGCACAGGGGTGGGGGGCTATGGCTACACCTTC
TRBJ2-3,TRBV24-1,TRBD2,14,NA,CATSDFTSGGTQYF,TGTGCCACCAGTGATTTCACTAGCGGGGGTACGCAGTATTTT
TRBJ2-6,TRBV12-3/TRBV12-4,NA,19,many,CASDSAVALNAAGANVLTF,TGTGCCAGCGATTCGGCAGTTGCATTGAACGCGGCTGGGGCCAACGTCCTGACTTTC
TRBJ2-7,TRBV7-9,NA,15,NA,CASSSTRDGSYEQYF,TGTGCCAGCAGCTCCACCCGGGACGGATCCTACGAGCAGTACTTC
TRBJ2-3,TRBV7-6,NA,13,NA,CASTPPGADTQYF,TGTGCCAGCACGCCCCCGGGCGCAGATACGCAGTATTTT
TRBJ2-1,TRBV4-2,TRBD2,19,NA,CASSQVSLAGAPTRNEQFF,TGTGCCAGCAGCCAAGTAAGCCTAGCGGGGGCCCCTACGCGCAATGAGCAGTTCTTC
TRBJ1-1,TRBV29-1,NA,11,few,CSAPVGTEAFF,TGCAGCGCTCCCGTGGGCACTGAAGCTTTCTTT
TRBJ2-5,TRBV9,NA,16,NA,CASSFSGRAFQETQYF,TGTGCCAGCAGCTTCTCAGGACGAGCCTTCCAAGAGACCCAGTACTTC
TRBJ1-5,TRBV5-1,NA,18,NA,CASSLDPTGTRSGQPQHF,TGCGCCAGCAGCTTGGACCCAACTGGGACGAGGAGTGGTCAGCCCCAGCATTTT
TRBJ2-3,TRBV12-3/TRBV12-4,NA,15,few,CASSLASVLGDTQYF,TGTGCCAGCAGTTTGGCGAGCGTCTTGGGAGATACGCAGTATTTT
TRBJ2-2,TRBV4-1,NA,16,NA,CASSASRGRFPGELFF,TGCGCCAGCAGCGCCTCTCGAGGGAGGTTCCCCGGGGAGCTGTTTTTT
TRBJ2-3,TRBV7-6,NA,13,NA,CASSYGSSDTQYF,TGTGCCAGCAGCTACGGGTCTTCAGATACGCAGTATTTT
TRBJ2-3,TRBV3-1,NA,16,once,CASSWGRALGSDTQYF,TGTGCCAGCAGCTGGGGACGGGCTCTAGGTAGCGATACGCAGTATTTT
TRBJ2-2,TRBV5-4,NA,15,NA,CAGSLGDAYTGELFF,TGTGCCGGCAGCTTGGGGGATGCCTACACCGGGGAGCTGTTTTTT
TRBJ2-1,TRBV7-8,NA,16,few,CASSLEGTLEYNEQFF,TGTGCCAGCAGCTTAGAAGGGACATTGGAATACAATGAGCAGTTCTTC
TRBJ1-4,TRBV28,NA,14,NA,CASSSPGYDEKLFF,TGTGCCAGCAGTTCACCCGGGTATGATGAAAAACTGTTTTTT
TRBJ1-2,TRBV28,NA,15,NA,CASSSPIAGDYGYTF,TGTGCCAGCAGTTCTCCTATTGCAGGGGACTATGGCTACACCTTC
TRBJ1-2,TRBV12-3/TRBV12-4,TRBD1,13,many,CASSPTGTYGYTF,TGTGCCAGCAGTCCGACAGGGACGTATGGCTACACCTTC
TRBJ2-7,TRBV28,NA,15,few,CASSPGLSSSYEQYF,TGTGCCAGCAGCCCTGGACTATCGAGCTCCTACGAGCAGTACTTC
TRBJ2-3,TRBV7-3,TRBD2,12,NA,CASSSSGGLQYF,TGTGCCAGCAGCTCTAGCGGGGGGCTACAGTATTTT
TRBJ2-7,TRBV27,TRBD2,14,NA,CASRGLAGYYEQYF,TGTGCCAGCAGGGGACTAGCGGGGTACTACGAGCAGTACTTC
TRBJ2-7,TRBV5-1,NA,16,NA,CASSAPTLGPSYEQYF,TGCGCCAGCAGCGCGCCTACGCTGGGGCCGTCCTACGAGCAGTACTTC
TRBJ2-5,TRBV12-3/TRBV12-4,NA,16,NA,CASSLPRDRAQETQYF,TGTGCCAGCAGTTTACCGAGGGATAGGGCGCAAGAGACCCAGTACTTC
TRBJ2-7,TRBV9,TRBD1,13,NA,CANSVVTGGEQYF,TGTGCCAACAGCGTAGTGACAGGGGGCGAGCAGTACTTC
TRBJ2-3,TRBV4-2,NA,13,NA,CASSRDPGDTQYF,TGTGCCAGCAGCCGTGATCCCGGAGATACGCAGTATTTT
TRBJ2-5,TRBV7-9,NA,11,NA,CASSFKDEQYF,TGTGCCAGCAGCTTTAAGGATGAGCAGTACTTC
TRBJ1-1,TRBV4-3,NA,14,NA,CASSQDEVNTEAFF,TGCGCCAGCAGCCAAGATGAGGTGAACACTGAAGCTTTCTTT
TRBJ1-6,TRBV7-9,NA,14,NA,CASSFAGNYSPLHF,TGTGCCAGCAGCTTCGCCGGGAATTATTCACCCCTCCACTTT
TRBJ2-4,TRBV4-1,NA,17,few,CASSQEAFGTLKNIQYF,TGCGCCAGCAGCCAAGAGGCCTTCGGGACACTAAAAAACATTCAGTACTTC
TRBJ2-3,TRBV20-1,TRBD2,13,few,CSAGPGLADTQYF,TGCAGTGCTGGCCCGGGACTAGCGGACACGCAGTATTTT
TRBJ1-2,TRBV4-1,NA,14,NA,CASQNRALNYGYTF,TGCGCCTCACAGAACAGGGCTTTGAACTATGGCTACACCTTC
TRBJ2-3,TRBV7-2,NA,14,many,CASSLSGRTDTQYF,TGTGCCAGCAGCTTATCAGGTCGGACAGATACGCAGTATTTT
TRBJ1-5,TRBV30,NA,12,NA,CAWNNGAGPQHF,TGTGCCTGGAATAACGGCGCTGGGCCCCAGCATTTT
TRBJ1-1,TRBV11-2,NA,12,few,CASSLEGLGAFF,TGTGCCAGCAGCTTAGAAGGCCTTGGAGCTTTCTTT
TRBJ1-5,TRBV29-1,NA,14,NA,CSAQEGKNNQPQHF,TGCAGCGCTCAGGAGGGTAAAAACAATCAGCCCCAGCATTTT
TRBJ2-1,TRBV29-1,TRBD1,15,NA,CSGITGTGVTNEQFF,TGCAGCGGAATAACTGGGACAGGGGTTACAAATGAGCAGTTCTTC
TRBJ2-7,TRBV4-1,NA,16,NA,CASGQAPGQGGNEQYF,TGCGCCAGCGGCCAAGCGCCCGGACAGGGAGGGAACGAGCAGTACTTC